The present T cell receptor (beta chain) was sequenced within a study of shared clonotypes between healthy human individuals. Looking at the study overall: CD4 naive cells filled three plates per donor, CD4 memory three, CD8 naive two and CD8 memory one.

This CDR3 has 14 amino acids. The ends were cut back, 0 bases at V and 7 bases at J, with 10 bases in the middle. Germline CDR1 and CDR2: SGHRS and YFSETQ. This clone was seen many times. No antigen is known for it. The assay was immunoSEQ multiplex PCR, and TCRdb's table has in-frame clones only and misses some. The sample holds some 1 million clones, about three quarters seen once. Healthy adults negative for HIV, lacking recent acute infections or vaccinations, served as donors. Findings of the study overall: Blood alone was sampled, and tissue repertoires likely differ.

The chain couples TRBV5-1 to TRBJ2-2; D uncertain. The TCR originated in a man aged 18 to 30 in good health. Sequencing was carried out using memory CD4+ T cells sorted from blood. The subset: CD45RA-negative fraction. CDR3 residues: CASSLVFQVGELFF. CDR3 coding DNA: TGCGCCAGCAGCTTGGTGTTCCAGGTCGGGGAGCTGTTTTTT.